What follows is one TCR beta chain and its context. This clonotype counts as medium-sized (0.01 to 0.1%). Its antigen is currently not known. No base quality values were provided; no much bigger clone lies one nucleotide off. Reverse transcription of approximately 460 ng RNA was performed with SuperScript III using primers directed against the alpha and beta constant regions. Separate alpha and beta chain libraries were made by chain-specific third strand synthesis with multiplexing indices. In the protocol, all rearrangements within a chain were amplified with a single primer pair so that primer bias was avoided, and molecular barcodes were added to each cDNA molecule. Purified cDNA was joined by T4 RNA Ligase 1 to a 5' RACE adapter carrying a random hexamer and the SP2 sequencing primer site. Second strand synthesis was performed with Phusion polymerase and primed from the SP2 site, and slow temperature ramps were applied to favor optimal annealing. Two random hexamer sequences, both added before amplification and joined together, made up the 12-nucleotide barcode of each molecule. P5 and P7 adapter elements plus a second index were added in a short first PCR, which was followed by an approximately 25-cycle amplification PCR with P5s and P7 primers. A total of around 27 PCR cycles were applied to the libraries, which were quantified on a Qubit, sized on a Bioanalyzer, and diluted to about 3.7 nM. The normalized libraries were sequenced on an Illumina MiSeq using 2 x 250 paired-end kits. Reverse transcription reactions underwent purification over MinElute columns, with elution into 10 ul Tris-Cl. Adapter ligations were incubated for 23 hours at 16 degrees C and subsequently purified with AMPure XP beads at a 1:1 ratio. Concerning the study's data processing: Demultiplexed FASTQ files were processed with a modified Decombinator that output V, J, insert and barcode information. Any sequence that shared a barcode yet differed from the dominant sequence was discarded as an error, and the number of original cDNA molecules was estimated by counting barcodes clustered at Levenshtein distance 3. The R packages ineq, vegan, igraph and RCytoscape were used for downstream analyses, with IMGT nomenclature and CDR3 definitions applied. To avoid skew from clonal expansion, each TCR was counted once, and V gene usage was computed over distinct sequences. Within a donor, similarity networks joined unique CDR3 amino acid sequences in every case where two of them were separated by a single Levenshtein edit. In the repertoires, a search was made for a compiled set of published HIV-specific CDR3s (92 alpha, several hundred beta) and CMV-specific CDR3s (approximately 13 alpha, around 230 beta). It was shown by random subsampling to size-matched repertoires that the decreased diversity of patients was not caused by their lower sequence numbers. TCRdb passed the public sequencing reads through fastp at Q25 and MiXCR, retaining productive beta sequences. Each CDR3 protein gets just one entry, which takes the most common genes and DNA from the rows behind it. The V and J calls were determined by TCRdb, not by the authors. This sample comprises roughly 6,000 distinct CDR3 sequences, 10% of them detected only once. Around 12% of the sample belongs to the ten largest clones.

The CDR3 runs 13 residues from the cysteine to the phenylalanine. The CDR3 DNA has 39 bases and is translated from base 1. V is reduced by 6 bases and J by 3 bases, leaving a spacing of 11 bases between them. The sample belongs to a study of HIV-infected patients and healthy controls (dated by TCRdb to the mid-2010s). Turning to the overall study: After three months of therapy, CD4 counts in about 85% of the 16 patients increased to a modest but significant degree while remaining below normal ranges. No consistent shift in CD8 counts was seen during early therapy, whereas a slight rise was seen in the CD4:CD8 ratio. Viral load fell below detection in most of the 16 patients by the second bleed and in all patients following a further year of therapy. Patients exhibited no overall T-cell lymphocytopenia, and total CDR3 counts per chain were not significantly different from those of controls. The study asked whether deep sequencing of the TCR repertoire from small blood samples of HIV patients could detect immune perturbation and reconstitution.

Since whole blood was used without any cell fractionation, the repertoire reflected all peripheral T cells in unsorted form. For RNA extraction, around 2.3 ml of peripheral blood was collected into Tempus tubes. HIV-infected adults not yet given antiretroviral therapy and scheduled to start treatment were recruited, and the first sixteen eligible patients underwent processing. Enrollment excluded patients who had febrile or AIDS-related illness, tumors, hepatitis B or C coinfection, immunomodulatory therapy, recent vaccination or treatment interruptions. Residual genomic DNA was removed with the TURBO-DNase kit and globin mRNA was depleted with GLOBINclear. Just before antiretroviral therapy was started, pretreatment blood was collected from HIV-infected patients. What the research found in general, with its limitations: Most CMV-associated CDR3s became more frequent during therapy, although their change was not significant, whereas HIV-associated CDR3s showed a significant decrease in frequency. Compared with untreated HIV+ repertoires, healthy control repertoires had roughly threefold more distinct CDR3s and a higher Shannon diversity. Significantly different mean usage between HIV-infected patients and controls was observed for eight alpha and eight beta V genes. Differing numbers of distinct sequences in patients and controls hindered comparison, and size-matching assigned excessive weight to rare events in the HIV-infected data. Processing included only sixteen HIV-infected individuals, and this was regarded by the authors as a major limit on how widely the findings apply. Donor HLA types were not determined in the study. The observed differences in diversity could not be explained by the slight differences in age and sex profiles between the study cohorts. Pairing of alpha and beta chains was not determined in the samples. Size-matched repertoire data did not replicate the apparent post-therapy recovery of the Gini index in HIV-infected patients. Both the Jaccard index and the count of highly shared sequences showed that healthy controls shared more CDR3s between individuals than HIV+ patients did. Alpha-chain CDR3s from MAIT cells appeared at high frequency in healthy controls but were severely depleted in HIV+ repertoires. The dynamics of distinct T-cell subpopulations could not be separated, and sequencing depth was restricted, because whole blood was used. HIV-infected repertoires had significantly higher mean Gini indices than controls, possibly reflecting oligoclonality.

The receptor was isolated from an adult with HIV infection. The input for sequencing was blood, taken before antiretroviral therapy. The chain uses TRBV12-3 or TRBV12-4 and TRBJ1-2, and TRBD1 may be the D gene, going by 6 matching bases. The DNA sequence reads TGTGCCAGCAGGTGGGGGGCCCACTATGGCTACACCTTC. Its translation reads: CASRWGAHYGYTF.